The next 29 T cell receptor beta chains were all read from a single sample in a study of T cells in Graves' hyperthyroidism and ophthalmopathy. From RNA transcripts, TCR beta CDR3 regions were amplified. Using the HTBI primer set, a first-round RT-PCR was run on the TCR CDR3. MiXCR was run by TCRdb on the multiplex PCR reads, yielding one entry per CDR3 protein. The profile shows 750,000 to 950,000 distinct CDR3 sequences, 35% to 45% of them singletons. Sequencing was done on a sample of blood. The receptor set was obtained from a man aged 18 to 30 with Graves' hyperthyroidism.

A few counts support this clonotype. The CDR3 here is CASSLAGRNGYQETQYF. CDR3 bases: TGTGCCAGCAGTTTGGCGGGCAGAAACGGGTACCAAGAGACCCAGTACTTC. The genes are TRBV12-3 or TRBV12-4 and TRBJ2-5; tentative D call: TRBD2 (5 bases). V was shortened by 3 bases and J by 0 bases, with 17 bases between the two germline ends. The CDR3 totals 17 residues.

This clonotype was found many times. The V and J genes are TRBV15 and TRBJ1-1; tentative D call: TRBD1 (5 bases). Germline values: CDR1 LNHNV, CDR2 YYDKDF (reference sequence). Between the trimmed V and J ends, which lost 1 base and 1 base, there was a span of 7 bases. This CDR3 region has 14 residues. CDR3 loop: CATSRGDSNTEAFF. The CDR3 nucleotides read TGTGCCACCAGCAGAGGGGACTCGAACACTGAAGCTTTCTTT.

This clonotype occurred many times. This chain joins TRBV19 and TRBJ1-1; no clear D gene. The V end was cut by 1 base, the J end by 4 bases, with 4 bases between. CDR3 length: 12 amino acids. Per germline, CDR1 LNHDA and CDR2 SQIVND (reference sequence). The CDR3 region has the DNA TGTGCCAGTAGTATAGGATCCACTGAAGCTTTCTTT. It specifies CASSIGSTEAFF.

This clonotype was recorded many times. The V and J genes are TRBV19 and TRBJ1-1, with D hard to call. The ends were cut back, 7 bases at V and 4 bases at J, with 19 bases in the middle. Germline-derived CDR1 and CDR2 are LNHDA and SQIVND (reference sequence). CDR3 length: 15 amino acids. CDR3 sequence: CASNMPGPGGTEAFF. DNA of the CDR3: TGTGCCAGTAATATGCCAGGCCCCGGCGGCACTGAAGCTTTCTTT. The full variable domain, its missing parts supplied by reference TRBV19 and TRBJ1-1, is DGGITQSPKYLFRKEGQNVTLSCEQNLNHDAMYWYRQDPGQGLRLIYYSQIVNDFQKGDIAEGYSVSREKKESFPLTVTSAQKNPTAFYLCASNMPGPGGTEAFFGQGTRLTVV.

The chain is built from TRBV7-9 and TRBJ2-5, with D possibly matching TRBD2 (5 bases). Trimming cost V 5 bases and J 2 bases, with 12 bases left between them. Germline values: CDR1 SEHNR, CDR2 FQNEAQ (reference sequence). CDR3 size: 14 residues. The CDR3 loop reads CASSPRRLQETQYF. CDR3 DNA: TGTGCCAGCAGCCCCCGCCGACTACAAGAGACCCAGTACTTC.

This chain links TRBV7-2 with TRBJ1-3; perhaps TRBD1 as D (5 bases). The CDR3 has 14 residues. The V gene lost 7 bases and the J gene lost 4 bases, with 14 bases spanning the gap. Germline-derived CDR1 and CDR2 are SGHTA and FQGNSA. As DNA, the CDR3 is TGTGCCAGCAATGTCAGGGAGTACGGAAACACCATATATTTT. Translated, it gives CASNVREYGNTIYF. Filled out from reference TRBV7-2 and TRBJ1-3, the complete variable domain reads GAGVSQSPSNKVTEKGKDVELRCDPISGHTALYWYRQSLGQGLEFLIYFQGNSAPDKSGLPSDRFSAERTGGSVSTLTIQRTQQEDSAVYLCASNVREYGNTIYFGEGSWLTVV.

This clonotype was counted once. The V call is TRBV11-3, the J call TRBJ2-2, with 8 bases lining up with TRBD1. The germline V gene has CDR1 SGHNT and CDR2 YENEEA. The CDR3 is made up of 14 amino acids. Trimming removed 7 bases from V and 0 bases from J; junction bases left unmatched: 1. This CDR3 is CASNRGTNTGELFF. The DNA for the CDR3 is TGTGCCAGCAACAGGGGGACGAACACCGGGGAGCTGTTTTTT.

This clonotype was counted many times. V is TRBV4-3 and J is TRBJ1-4; 8 bases match TRBD1. V was pared by 3 bases and J by 12 bases, with 3 bases of the junction left unmatched. The V gene's germline CDR1 is LGHNA and CDR2 YSLEER. The CDR3 has 12 residues. CDR3 region: CASSQDRAELFF. CDR3 coding DNA: TGCGCCAGCAGCCAGGACAGGGCGGAACTGTTTTTT.

This clonotype was seen more than once but under ten times. This chain links TRBV6-5 with TRBJ2-5; perhaps TRBD1 as D (6 bases). Germline loops: CDR1 MNHEY, CDR2 SVGAGI. The V gene lost 6 bases and the J gene lost 2 bases, with 16 bases spanning the gap. CDR3 size: 15 residues. In nucleotides, the CDR3 is TGTGCCAGCAGCTCTCCACAGGGAACACAAGAGACCCAGTACTTC. Its protein is CASSSPQGTQETQYF.

This clonotype was detected ten times or more. V is TRBV7-6 and J is TRBJ2-2; no reliable D call. Per the germline V gene, CDR1 is SGHVS and CDR2 is FNYEAQ. The CDR3 contains 12 residues. V lost 3 bases to trimming and J lost 6 bases, with 5 bases between them. The CDR3 region is CASSFPPGELFF. The CDR3 DNA follows: TGTGCCAGCAGCTTTCCACCCGGGGAGCTGTTTTTT.

As concerns this clonotype: It may be a read error: a sequence one base away is much more abundant. The chain recombines TRBV10-3 with TRBJ1-1; D is ambiguous. The CDR3 is made up of 13 amino acids. The germline V and J ends were trimmed by 6 bases and 1 base, with 9 bases remaining between them. Germline V CDR1 and CDR2: ENHRY, SYGVKD. The CDR3 DNA follows: TGTGCCATCAGACTCGGGCCGAACACTGAAGCTTTCTTT. Protein: CAIRLGPNTEAFF.

This clonotype has more than one count but fewer than ten. J is TRBJ2-5 and V is TRBV19, with no clear D. Germline values: CDR1 LNHDA, CDR2 SQIVND (reference sequence). The V and J ends lost 0 bases and 5 bases respectively, with 4 bases between them. The CDR3 loop spans 12 amino acids. CDR3 in amino acids: CASSIDLETQYF. The DNA for the CDR3 is TGTGCCAGTAGTATAGATCTGGAGACCCAGTACTTC.

The chain carries TRBV2 and TRBJ2-7; 9 bases line up with TRBD2. The germline V gene encodes CDR1 SNHLY and CDR2 FYNNEI. This CDR3 region has 17 residues. Losses at the gene ends were 6 bases for V and 0 bases for J; bases not matched to a gene: 12. The CDR3 DNA follows: TGTGCCAGCAGCACGAGGAGGCTAGCGGGGAACTCCTACGAGCAGTACTTC. Translated: CASSTRRLAGNSYEQYF.

This clonotype occurred a few times. The V call is TRBV6-1, the J call TRBJ1-4, with a weak D call TRBD1 (6 bases). The germline V gene has CDR1 MNHNS and CDR2 SASEGT. This CDR3 has 15 residues. V dropped 7 bases and J dropped 8 bases, with 20 bases sitting between them. CDR3 sequence (DNA): TGTGCCAGCAAGAGGACAGCCGCTTTCGGGGAAAAACTGTTTTTT. It yields the protein CASKRTAAFGEKLFF.

Details on this clonotype: It may be a read error: a sequence one base away is much more abundant. The rearrangement joins TRBV2 to TRBJ2-2; a weak D match, TRBD2 (5 bases). Germline loops: CDR1 SNHLY, CDR2 FYNNEI. V dropped 4 bases and J dropped 6 bases, with 12 bases sitting between them. The CDR3 is 14 residues long. The CDR3 DNA sequence: TGTGCCAGCAGTGCACGGGGTGGCGCCGGGGAGCTGTTTTTT. Translation: CASSARGGAGELFF.

In DNA, the CDR3 is TGCGCCAGCAGCTTGGGGTTGACAGAAATGGGCTACGAGCAGTACTTC. Its translation: CASSLGLTEMGYEQYF. The chain combines TRBV5-1 with TRBJ2-7; possible D gene TRBD1, 5 bases. Trimming pared 0 bases from V and 3 bases from J, leaving 16 bases between. This CDR3 is built from 16 residues. Germline V gene data show CDR1 as SGHRS and CDR2 as YFSETQ.

The V and J genes are TRBV7-8 and TRBJ2-5, with unresolved D. Germline V lookup: CDR1 SGHVS, CDR2 FQNEAQ. This CDR3 contains 14 residues. V shed 1 base and J shed 5 bases, with 11 bases lying between them. CDR3 sequence (DNA): TGTGCCAGCAGCTTAGGGCTGAAAAAGGAGACCCAGTACTTC. Translated, it gives CASSLGLKKETQYF.

This clonotype was seen many times. V is TRBV9 and J is TRBJ2-5; 7 bases match TRBD1. The CDR3 has 16 amino acids. The V and J ends lost 0 bases and 1 base, in that order; junction bases with no gene match: 6. CDR1 and CDR2 from the germline V gene are SGDLS and YYNGEE. This CDR3 is CASSVATGTAQETQYF. CDR3 nucleotides: TGTGCCAGCAGCGTAGCTACTGGGACAGCCCAAGAGACCCAGTACTTC.

This clonotype has at least ten counts. V usage is TRBV10-2 and J usage is TRBJ2-7, with TRBD1 identical over 8 bases. J was trimmed by 3 bases and V by 8 bases; bases with no gene match: 15. The CDR3 extends over 16 amino acids. Germline lookup yields CDR1 WSHSY and CDR2 SAAADI. The chain's CDR3 is CASRATPRDRYYEQYF. The DNA for the CDR3 is TGCGCCAGCCGAGCCACCCCGAGGGACAGGTACTACGAGCAGTACTTC.

The V and J genes are TRBV9 and TRBJ1-2; D possibly corresponds to TRBD1 (5 bases). This CDR3 is built from 15 residues. Per germline, CDR1 SGDLS and CDR2 YYNGEE. Trimming removed 3 bases at V and 0 bases at J, with 12 bases between. Written as DNA, the CDR3 is TGTGCCAGCAGCGCAACGGGGACCTCTAACTATGGCTACACCTTC. This codes for CASSATGTSNYGYTF.

The genes are TRBV20-1 and TRBJ1-4; the D gene is possibly TRBD1 (6 bases). Germline V gene sequence: CDR1 DFQATT, CDR2 SNEGSKA (reference sequence). The CDR3 totals 16 residues. V lost 3 bases, J lost 0 bases, and 14 bases lay in between. As DNA, the CDR3 is TGCAGTGCTAGGGCCACTACAGGGCCAACTAATGAAAAACTGTTTTTT. Translating gives CSARATTGPTNEKLFF.

This chain connects TRBV13 to TRBJ2-7; tentative D call: TRBD1 (5 bases). The CDR3 spans 15 residues. Germline V gene sequence: CDR1 PRHDT, CDR2 FYEKMQ (reference sequence). Trimming cost V 0 bases and J 1 base, with 10 bases left between them. The DNA for the CDR3 is TGTGCCAGCAGCTTAGGGACAGAGATGTCCTACGAGCAGTACTTC. Its translation: CASSLGTEMSYEQYF.

The chain carries TRBV19 and TRBJ2-2; D may match TRBD1 or TRBD2 (6 bases each). Trimming stripped 3 bases from V and 4 bases from J, with 9 bases between. CDR3 length: 14 residues. Germline CDR1 reads LNHDA; CDR2 reads SQIVND (reference sequence). The CDR3: CASSMWGATGELFF. CDR3 bases: TGTGCCAGTAGTATGTGGGGGGCCACCGGGGAGCTGTTTTTT.

The chain employs TRBV12-3 or TRBV12-4 and TRBJ1-1; 9 nucleotides agree with TRBD1. The CDR3 consists of 12 residues. V lost 11 bases, J lost 9 bases, and 10 bases stayed unmatched. The CDR3 nucleotides read TGTGCCGACAGGACAGGGGCAGGGAAAGCTTTCTTT. The encoded protein is CADRTGAGKAFF.

This chain connects TRBV10-3 to TRBJ1-6; D unresolved. The CDR3 extends over 14 amino acids. Germline V gene data show CDR1 as ENHRY and CDR2 as SYGVKD. The ends were cut back, 6 bases at V and 5 bases at J, with 11 bases in the middle. CDR3 sequence reads: CAIREPVNNSPLHF. CDR3 bases: TGTGCCATCAGGGAGCCAGTCAATAATTCACCCCTCCACTTT.

In this sample, this clonotype turned up many times. The V call is TRBV2, the J call TRBJ1-3; D is possibly TRBD1 (6 bases). The germline V gene encodes CDR1 SNHLY and CDR2 FYNNEI. V lost 1 base to trimming and J lost 4 bases, with 11 bases between them. The CDR3 length is 15 residues. The CDR3 sequence: CASSEGRGIGNTIYF. The CDR3 nucleotides read TGTGCCAGCAGTGAAGGCAGGGGAATCGGAAACACCATATATTTT.

The chain employs TRBV6-5 and TRBJ1-5; perhaps TRBD1 as D (5 bases). The CDR3 covers 15 residues. Trimming stripped 4 bases from V and 5 bases from J, with 15 bases between. In germline, CDR1 is MNHEY, CDR2 SVGAGI. The DNA for the CDR3 is TGTGCCAGCAGTTCCTACAGCCTAGGGGATCAGCCCCAGCATTTT. Amino acids: CASSSYSLGDQPQHF.

This clonotype has ten or more counts. The chain carries TRBV6-5 and TRBJ2-2; 11 bases match TRBD1. CDR1 is MNHEY, CDR2 SVGAGI, per germline. V trimming: 5 bases; J trimming: 7 bases; junction bases outside the gene matches: 6. This CDR3 comprises 15 residues. CDR3 region: CASSKWTGGSGELFF. The CDR3 DNA sequence: TGTGCCAGCAGTAAATGGACAGGGGGCAGCGGGGAGCTGTTTTTT.

This clonotype occurred many times. The chain employs TRBV5-1 and TRBJ1-5, with D maybe TRBD1 (5 bases). V was trimmed by 3 bases and J by 1 base, leaving 11 bases between them. Germline V gene sequence: CDR1 SGHRS, CDR2 YFSETQ. The CDR3 runs to 15 residues. The CDR3 DNA follows: TGCGCCAGCAGCTGGAGGGGTGGGAGCAATCAGCCCCAGCATTTT. Protein product: CASSWRGGSNQPQHF.